A selection of T cell receptor beta chains follows, all from one sample in a study of technical replicates of blood from a few donors. Method: immunoSEQ multiplex PCR; TCRdb's copy keeps in-frame clones and lacks some. The table has approximately 58,000 clones, 85% to 90% seen once; the top ten hold roughly 5.8%. Source material: PBMCs. These receptor sequences come from a human donor in good health. Some clones in this sample may be carry-over from other donors' samples. The CDR3 runs from the conserved cysteine through the conserved F or W. The D gene is left open where the match is weak. Not all rows give a size; the values are once, few, many and, for expanded clones, a class.

j_call d_call cdr3_length clone_size v_call cdr3_nt cdr3_aa
TRBJ2-5 - 14 - TRBV30 TGTGCCTTATACAAACAGGGTTTTCAAGAGACCCAGTACTTC CALYKQGFQETQYF
TRBJ2-7 TRBD1 12 - TRBV5-1 TGCGCCAGCATCCAGGGGGTCAACGAGCAGTACTTC CASIQGVNEQYF
TRBJ2-7 TRBD1 14 - TRBV5-5 TGTGCCAGCAGACCGGACAGGAGCTCCTACGAGCAGTACTTC CASRPDRSSYEQYF
TRBJ2-6 TRBD1 16 - TRBV30 TGTGCCTTAAACACCGGGACAGTCTCTGGGGCCAACGTCCTGACTTTC CALNTGTVSGANVLTF
TRBJ2-1 - 16 - TRBV6-4 TGTGCCAGCAGTGACTCGGCCAGCGGCTCCTACAATGAGCAGTTCTTC CASSDSASGSYNEQFF
TRBJ2-2 TRBD2 16 - TRBV5-5 TGTGCCAGCAGCGGCCCTGCTAGCGGGAACACCGGGGAGCTGTTTTTT CASSGPASGNTGELFF
TRBJ1-5 - 13 - TRBV30 TGTGCCTGGAGTGGACAGAGCAATCAGCCCCAGCATTTT CAWSGQSNQPQHF
TRBJ2-2 TRBD2 15 - TRBV5-1 TGCGCCAGCAGCTTGAATTTAGCGGGACCCGGGGAGCTGTTTTTT CASSLNLAGPGELFF
TRBJ2-7 - 15 - TRBV5-6 TGTGCCAGCAGAACATCCGGCACAGGGCACCACGAGCAGTACTTC CASRTSGTGHHEQYF
TRBJ2-7 - 15 - TRBV14 TGTGCCAGCAGCCAAGCCAGGGGTTCCACCTACGAGCAGTACTTC CASSQARGSTYEQYF
TRBJ2-7 TRBD1 13 medium-sized TRBV5-1 TGCGCCAGCAGTTATGACAGGGACTACGAGCAGTACTTC CASSYDRDYEQYF
TRBJ1-2 - 14 - TRBV7-2 TGTGCCAGCAGCTTAAATATACAGGACTATGGCTACACCTTC CASSLNIQDYGYTF
TRBJ2-2 - 16 few TRBV7-9 TGTGCCAGCAGCTTATTTTCCCTTACGAACACCGGGGAGCTGTTTTTT CASSLFSLTNTGELFF
TRBJ1-4 - 15 - TRBV9 TGTGCCAGCAGCGTAGGCCCGGGAGGGGGGGAAAAACTGTTTTTT CASSVGPGGGEKLFF
TRBJ2-7 TRBD2 15 - TRBV5-1 TGCGCCAGCAGCGCGGGGGTGTTACTTATCTACGAGCAGTACTTC CASSAGVLLIYEQYF
TRBJ1-3 - 12 - TRBV30 TGTGCCTGGAGTCTTCGGGGGAACACCATATATTTT CAWSLRGNTIYF
TRBJ2-4 TRBD1 15 - TRBV9 TGTGCCATAACAGGGGGGAAAAATACCAAAAACATTCAGTACTTC CAITGGKNTKNIQYF
TRBJ2-5 TRBD1 14 - TRBV5-1 TGCGCCAGCAGCAGCGGGACAGGGGAAGAGACCCAGTACTTC CASSSGTGEETQYF
TRBJ2-7 - 14 few TRBV4-2 TGTGCCAGCAGCCAACCGACTAGAACCTACGAGCAGTACTTC CASSQPTRTYEQYF
TRBJ2-1 TRBD2 14 - TRBV11-2 TGTGCCAGCAGCAAGAAGCGGGGGTACAATGAGCAGTTCTTC CASSKKRGYNEQFF
TRBJ2-3 TRBD2 16 many TRBV5-6 TGTGCCAGCAGCTTGCAAGCGGGGACCCTCACAGATACGCAGTATTTT CASSLQAGTLTDTQYF
TRBJ2-7 TRBD1 14 once TRBV5-1 TGCGCCAGCAGCCGGACCAGGGGGATCGACGAGCAGTACTTC CASSRTRGIDEQYF
TRBJ2-7 TRBD1 14 - TRBV5-4 TGTGCCAGCAACGATGGACAGGGCCCCTACGAGCAGTACTTC CASNDGQGPYEQYF
TRBJ1-1 - 15 - TRBV4-1 TGCGCCAGCAGCCAAGATGCGGGAGGGAGCACTGAAGCTTTCTTT CASSQDAGGSTEAFF
TRBJ2-3 - 16 - TRBV5-1 TGCGCCAGCAGCTTGATTAGCGGAGCCTTCACAGATACGCAGTATTTT CASSLISGAFTDTQYF
TRBJ2-1 - 15 - TRBV5-4 TGTGCCAGCAGCTTGTGGTCGAGCTCCTACAATGAGCAGTTCTTC CASSLWSSSYNEQFF
TRBJ1-2 TRBD1 14 - TRBV4-1 TGCGCCAGCAGCCAAGCCCTCACAGGGGTCGGCTACACCTTC CASSQALTGVGYTF
TRBJ2-7 TRBD2 19 once TRBV4-1 TGCGCCAGCAGCCAAGATTCCGGGACTAGCGGGAGAAACTCCTACGAGCAGTACTTC CASSQDSGTSGRNSYEQYF
TRBJ1-1 - 13 - TRBV6-5 TGTGCCAGCAGCCCCCAGAAGAACACTGAAGCTTTCTTT CASSPQKNTEAFF
TRBJ2-7 - 12 - TRBV7-2 TGTGCCAGCAGCTTATCCCGTCGGGAGCAGTACTTC CASSLSRREQYF
TRBJ1-3 - 14 - TRBV9 TGTGCCAGCAGCACCACAGGGACGGGAAACACCATATATTTT CASSTTGTGNTIYF
TRBJ2-7 TRBD2 13 - TRBV18 TGTGCCAGCTCACCCGAGCCGGGAGGAGAGCAGTACTTC CASSPEPGGEQYF
TRBJ2-3 - 12 - TRBV29-1 TGCAGCGTTGAACTTGTTACAGATACGCAGTATTTT CSVELVTDTQYF
TRBJ1-4 - 13 - TRBV23-1 TGCGCCAGCAGAGTAACAGGGAGTCCTTCCTTTTTTTTT CASRVTGSPSFFF
TRBJ1-6 - 15 - TRBV30 TGTGCCTGGAGTGTACTGGGGAGGGGTAATTCACCCCTCCACTTT CAWSVLGRGNSPLHF
TRBJ1-1 - 15 - TRBV19 TGTGCCAGTAGTATAGCGTCAGGGCCGGGGGCTGAAGCTTTCTTT CASSIASGPGAEAFF
TRBJ1-2 - 15 - TRBV4-1 TGCGCCAGCAGCCAAGATCGTTACAGGAACTATGGCTACACCTTC CASSQDRYRNYGYTF
TRBJ1-2 - 12 - TRBV4-2 TGTGCCAGCAGCCAAGTACAGGGTAGCTACACCTTC CASSQVQGSYTF
TRBJ2-7 TRBD2 15 - TRBV15 TGTGCCACCAGCAGAGAGGGGGGGAGCTCCTACGAGCAGTACTTC CATSREGGSSYEQYF
TRBJ1-2 - 14 few TRBV4-2 TGTGCCAGCAGCCAAGTAAGGGAGTACTATGGCTACACCTTC CASSQVREYYGYTF
TRBJ1-2 - 15 once TRBV10-3 TGTGCCACTAGTTATGACAGTTCCTTCAACTATGGCTACACCTTC CATSYDSSFNYGYTF
TRBJ2-2 - 15 - TRBV13 TGTGCCAGCAGCTTACCCGTCCGAGGGCCCGGGGAGCTGTTTTTT CASSLPVRGPGELFF
TRBJ2-7 TRBD1 14 - TRBV19 TGTGCCAGTAGTCGACAGGGATCCTCCTACGAGCAGTACTTC CASSRQGSSYEQYF